This T cell receptor (beta chain) was sequenced in a study of T cell repertoires in cytomegalovirus infection. General study results and limits: The response measured ex vivo was dominated by TCR beta clonotypes (HLA-C-restricted and CMV-specific).

CDR1 is LNHDA and CDR2 is SQIVND in the germline V gene (reference sequence). Germline trimming cut 7 bases from V and 8 bases from J; bases unmatched to any gene: 11. The CDR3 runs to 14 residues. Comment on this clonotype: As yet, its antigen is unknown.

A single record per CDR3 protein comes from TCRdb applying MiXCR to the reads. The sample yields around 300,000 distinct CDR3 sequences, about 25% seen once. The sample was PBMCs. The rearrangement joins TRBV19 to TRBJ2-3, with 8 bases that match TRBD1. The receptor was isolated from a human donor in good health (CMV status not recorded). Some clones in this sample may be carry-over from other donors' samples. The chain's CDR3 is CASKPGQDHITQYF. The CDR3, as DNA: TGTGCCAGTAAACCGGGACAGGATCATATTACGCAGTATTTT. The whole variable domain, remainder taken from reference TRBV19 and TRBJ2-3, is DGGITQSPKYLFRKEGQNVTLSCEQNLNHDAMYWYRQDPGQGLRLIYYSQIVNDFQKGDIAEGYSVSREKKESFPLTVTSAQKNPTAFYLCASKPGQDHITQYFGPGTRLTVL.